These 12 T cell receptor beta chains share one sample of origin, sequenced in a study of T cells in Graves' hyperthyroidism and ophthalmopathy (dated by TCRdb to about 2019). The library was generated by multiplex PCR. For sequencing, an Illumina HiSeq 2000 was employed. Amplification of TCR beta CDR3 regions was carried out from RNA transcripts. The first round of RT-PCR for the TCR CDR3 was performed with the HTBI primer set and the Qiagen OneStep RT-PCR kit. TCRdb's own reprocessing of the public reads used fastp at Q25 and MiXCR and kept productive beta chains. Each CDR3 protein gets just one entry, which takes the most common genes and DNA from the rows behind it. Counted in this sample were approximately 430,000 distinct CDR3 sequences; roughly 14% of them appeared once. The ten largest clones capture roughly 13% of the sample. Source material: blood. The origin of the receptors is a man between 18 and 29 years old with Graves' ophthalmopathy.

The sample holds a few counts of this clonotype. The rearrangement joins TRBV6-1 to TRBJ1-2, with a weak D call TRBD1 (5 bases). The CDR3 extends over 14 amino acids. The ends were cut back, 0 bases at V and 6 bases at J, with 11 bases in the middle. Germline values: CDR1 MNHNS, CDR2 SASEGT. This CDR3 is CASSEASRAHGYTF. For the CDR3, the DNA is TGTGCCAGCAGTGAAGCGAGCAGGGCTCATGGCTACACCTTC.

CDR3 region: CASSQGLGSGANVLTF. The CDR3 nucleotides read TGCGCCAGCAGCCAGGGCCTCGGCTCTGGGGCCAACGTCCTGACTTTC. The genes are TRBV5-1 and TRBJ2-6; maybe TRBD1 (5 bases). There are 16 residues in the CDR3. In germline, CDR1 is SGHRS, CDR2 YFSETQ. V was cut by 4 bases and J by 0 bases, with 11 bases left in between.

At least ten counts were recorded for this clonotype. V is TRBV20-1 and J is TRBJ2-7; 10 bases match TRBD2. Looked up from germline, CDR1 is DFQATT and CDR2 is SNEGSKA (reference sequence). CDR3 length: 18 amino acids. V shed 3 bases and J 4 bases; nucleotides not matched to a gene: 18. The CDR3, as DNA: TGCAGTGCTAGCCCCGGGGGGAGCGGGAGGGCCGGAACATACGAGCAGTACTTC. Its protein product is CSASPGGSGRAGTYEQYF.

The sample holds a few counts of this clonotype. V gene TRBV7-8 combines with J gene TRBJ1-3; the D gene is possibly TRBD1 (5 bases). Trimming took off 5 bases at V and 3 bases at J, with 17 bases between the two ends. In germline, CDR1 is SGHVS, CDR2 FQNEAQ. The CDR3 is made up of 16 amino acids. Here the CDR3 DNA reads TGTGCCAGCAGCCCCAAACGGGGGGGGTTTGGAAACACCATATATTTT. It is translated as CASSPKRGGFGNTIYF.

This clonotype was picked up a small number of times. This clone may be a read error of a much larger clone one base away. This chain joins TRBV6-1 and TRBJ2-3, with 13 bases identical to TRBD2. With V trimmed by 7 bases and J by 6 bases, 7 bases remained unmatched. The length of the CDR3 is 15 residues. Germline CDR1 is MNHNS and CDR2 is SASEGT. DNA for the CDR3: TGTGCCAGCAAGACTGGACTAGCGGGAGTGGATACGCAGTATTTT. It yields the protein CASKTGLAGVDTQYF.

V is TRBV20-1 and J is TRBJ2-7; 7 bases match TRBD2. Germline V lookup: CDR1 DFQATT, CDR2 SNEGSKA (reference sequence). This CDR3 spans 15 amino acids. Trimming cost V 3 bases and J 0 bases; bases outside gene matches: 8. The CDR3 loop is CSARDWGGPSYEQYF. DNA of the CDR3: TGCAGTGCTAGGGATTGGGGGGGACCCTCCTACGAGCAGTACTTC.

The chain joins TRBV10-3 to TRBJ2-1, with 7 bases that match TRBD2. CDR1 and CDR2 from the germline V gene are ENHRY and SYGVKD. The CDR3 is made up of 14 amino acids. Losses at the gene ends were 4 bases for V and 4 bases for J; bases not matched to a gene: 4. Written as DNA, the CDR3 is TGTGCCATCAGTGTCGCTAGCGGATACAATGAGCAGTTCTTC. Protein sequence: CAISVASGYNEQFF.

The CDR3 is CASSAPTRTGGYNEQFF. Written as DNA, the CDR3 is TGCGCCAGCAGTGCACCCACAAGAACAGGGGGCTACAATGAGCAGTTCTTC. The genes are TRBV10-1 and TRBJ2-1, with TRBD1 identical over 8 bases. The CDR3 sequence is 17 residues long. V shed 4 bases and J 3 bases; nucleotides not matched to a gene: 11. Germline V gives CDR1 WNHNN, CDR2 SYGVQD (reference sequence).

This clonotype occurred many times. The chain carries TRBV2 and TRBJ2-1; 10 bases match TRBD2. CDR3 size: 15 residues. The germline V gene encodes CDR1 SNHLY and CDR2 FYNNEI. Germline trimming cut 11 bases from V and 4 bases from J; bases unmatched to any gene: 11. For the CDR3, the DNA is TGTGCCGGGGTCCCACTAGCGGGAAATTACAATGAGCAGTTCTTC. Amino acid sequence: CAGVPLAGNYNEQFF.

In its sample, this clonotype was seen many times. V is TRBV5-1 and J is TRBJ1-2, with 8 positions matching TRBD1. J was trimmed by 8 bases and V by 2 bases; bases with no gene match: 5. Germline V gene data show CDR1 as SGHRS and CDR2 as YFSETQ. The CDR3 covers 13 residues. The CDR3 nucleotides read TGCGCCAGCAGCTTCCAGGGGGCTGAAGGCTACACCTTC. It specifies CASSFQGAEGYTF.

The V gene is TRBV5-1, the J gene TRBJ2-7, with D hard to call. CDR3 length: 13 residues. The germline CDR1 and CDR2 sequences are SGHRS and YFSETQ. Trimming shortened V by 0 bases and J by 7 bases, and 11 bases separated the two germline ends. CDR3 coding DNA: TGCGCCAGCAGCTTGGCTAGTTACAATGAGCAGTACTTC. Protein product: CASSLASYNEQYF.

This clonotype was seen only a few times. This chain joins TRBV7-3 and TRBJ2-5, with D maybe TRBD1 (6 bases). CDR1 is SGHTA and CDR2 is FQGTGA in the germline V gene. The CDR3 is made up of 16 amino acids. V lost 4 bases to trimming and J lost 3 bases, with 18 bases between them. The CDR3 loop is CASSSGNTGTKETQYF. CDR3 in DNA: TGTGCCAGCAGCTCCGGAAACACAGGGACCAAAGAGACCCAGTACTTC.